This note documents a single T cell receptor (beta chain) sequence. The antigen remains unidentified. The record originates from a study of T cell responses to AZD1222 COVID-19 vaccine. Findings and limits, study-wide: Spike-specific TCR breadth rose after two AZD1222 doses, and depth rose as well. Seropositive AZD1222 recipients at baseline numbered only five to seven. In a largely white British group with more females than males, clonal diversity was possibly underestimated.

The CDR3 totals 17 residues. V shed 0 bases, J shed 3 bases, and the junction held 8 bases outside the gene matches. Germline V gene sequence: CDR1 LGHNT, CDR2 FRNRAP. Assay: immunoSEQ multiplex PCR; the TCRdb copy retains only in-frame clones and omits some. This table has some 150,000 clones, roughly 90% appearing once. Source: peripheral blood, taken on day 0 of AZD1222 vaccination. The receptor comes from an adult in good health. The chain couples TRBV12-5 to TRBJ2-5; TRBD2 agrees at 9 bases. The CDR3 reads CASGLVKAGGPKETQYF. CDR3 in DNA: TGTGCTAGTGGTTTGGTAAAAGCGGGGGGCCCTAAAGAGACCCAGTACTTC. Combining the CDR3 with reference TRBV12-5 and TRBJ2-5 gives the whole variable domain DARVTQTPRHKVTEMGQEVTMRCQPILGHNTVFWYRQTMMQGLELLAYFRNRAPLDDSGMPKDRFSAEMPDATLATLKIQPSEPRDSAVYFCASGLVKAGGPKETQYFGPGTRLLVL.